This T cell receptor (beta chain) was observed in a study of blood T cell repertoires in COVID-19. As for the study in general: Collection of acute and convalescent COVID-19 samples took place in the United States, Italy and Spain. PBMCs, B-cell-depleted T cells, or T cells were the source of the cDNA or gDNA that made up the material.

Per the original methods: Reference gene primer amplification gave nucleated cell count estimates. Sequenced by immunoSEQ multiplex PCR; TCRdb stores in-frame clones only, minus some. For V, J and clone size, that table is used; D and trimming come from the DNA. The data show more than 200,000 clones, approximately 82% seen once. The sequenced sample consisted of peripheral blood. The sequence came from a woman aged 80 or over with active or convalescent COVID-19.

CDR3 sequence reads: CASSLDRVAEQFF. The CDR3 DNA reads as TGTGCCAGCAGCCTTGACAGGGTTGCTGAGCAGTTCTTC. J is TRBJ2-1 and V is TRBV7-2; 7 bases line up with TRBD1. This CDR3 is 13 amino acids long. Germline V gene sequence: CDR1 SGHTA, CDR2 FQGNSA. J lost 9 bases, V lost 5 bases, and 7 bases had no gene match.